This is a list of T cell receptor beta chains from one sample in a study of technical replicates of blood from a handful of donors. Repertoires were generated with immunoSEQ multiplex PCR, while TCRdb's copy carries only in-frame clones and drops some. The table records around 80,000 clones, roughly 93% of them present only once. The specimen was T cells isolated from PBMCs. The receptors originated from a human donor in good health. The CDR3 runs from the conserved cysteine through the conserved F or W. Fields, in order: clone size, D gene, J gene, V gene, CDR3 DNA, CDR3 protein. A D gene is named only where the DNA matches it firmly. Clone size is stated in some rows and not others, as once, few, many or a class when expanded.

>-|-|TRBJ2-5|TRBV28
TGTGCCAGCAGTATCCTCGGGGTTAAGGTCGTGACCCAGTACTTC
CASSILGVKVVTQYF
>-|TRBD1|TRBJ1-6|TRBV19
TGTGCCAGTAGTGTTCGAGACCGGGACAGTCAGCGGAGTCACCTCCACTTT
CASSVRDRDSQRSHLHF
>-|TRBD2|TRBJ2-2|TRBV11-2
TGTGCCAGCAGCCTGGCGCCGGGGGGGAGAAAGAACACCGGGGAGCTGTTTTTT
CASSLAPGGRKNTGELFF
>-|-|TRBJ2-1|TRBV5-1
TGCGCCAGCAGCTGGGGGACTCTCTACAATGAGCAGTTCTTC
CASSWGTLYNEQFF
>-|-|TRBJ1-5|TRBV6-5
TGTGCCAGCAGTGCACAGCAGAGCAATCAGCCCCAGCATTTT
CASSAQQSNQPQHF
>-|-|TRBJ2-7|TRBV4-1
TGCGCCAGCAGCCAAGAAGTTTATGTCGGGACTGGGGTCCACGAGCAGTACTTC
CASSQEVYVGTGVHEQYF
>-|TRBD2|TRBJ2-7|TRBV28
TGTGCCAGCAGTTGGACTAGTCTCTTTGGCGAGCAGTACTTC
CASSWTSLFGEQYF
>-|TRBD2|TRBJ2-2|TRBV4-2
TGTGCCAGCAGCCAAACTAGCGCTCACACCGGGGAGCTGTTTTTT
CASSQTSAHTGELFF
>-|TRBD2|TRBJ2-7|TRBV27
TGTGCCAGCAGTTATCAGGGCGGGAGGGTCTACGAGCAGTACTTC
CASSYQGGRVYEQYF
>-|-|TRBJ1-1|TRBV29-1
TGCAGCGTTGTTCAACAGGGCACTGAAGCTTTCTTT
CSVVQQGTEAFF
>few|-|TRBJ1-2|TRBV19
TGTGCCAGTAGTATCTCCCCGGGCAGAGGGTCTGATGGCTACACCTTC
CASSISPGRGSDGYTF
>-|-|TRBJ2-1|TRBV5-1
TGCGCCAGCAGCTTGGAGCCAGGGGGGTACAATGAGCAGTTCTTC
CASSLEPGGYNEQFF
>-|TRBD2|TRBJ2-5|TRBV7-2
TGTGCCACCTTACCCCTAGCGGCGGGTGAGACCCAGTACTTC
CATLPLAAGETQYF
>-|-|TRBJ1-1|TRBV5-4
TGTGCCAGCAGCTCAGTCCGCCGAGGGGAAGCTTTCTTT
CASSSVRRGEAFF
>-|TRBD2|TRBJ2-7|TRBV7-8
TGTGCCAGCAGCTTATCCTTCCGACTAGCGGGAGACAGCGAGCAGTACTTC
CASSLSFRLAGDSEQYF
>-|-|TRBJ1-2|TRBV15
TGTGCCACCAGCAGAGATCTTGCACAGCTAAATGGCTACACCTTC
CATSRDLAQLNGYTF
>-|-|TRBJ1-2|TRBV30
TGTGCCTGGAGCTCTCAGAGGGTCTCGAATGGCTACACCTTC
CAWSSQRVSNGYTF
>few|TRBD1|TRBJ2-3|TRBV30
TGTGCCTGGAAACAGGGGCCTAGCACAGATACGCAGTATTTT
CAWKQGPSTDTQYF
>-|-|TRBJ2-7|TRBV11-2
TGTGCCAGCAGCCGATTGGCAGGGTTGCAGGAGCAGTACTTC
CASSRLAGLQEQYF
>-|TRBD1|TRBJ1-3|TRBV6-5
TGTGCCAGCGGACAGGGTGCGTTCGGAAACACCATATATTTT
CASGQGAFGNTIYF
>-|-|TRBJ2-7|TRBV4-1
TGCGCCAGCAGCCAATCGACAGGCCAAAACACCTACGAGCAGTACTTC
CASSQSTGQNTYEQYF
>-|-|TRBJ1-2|TRBV11-2
TGTGCCAGCAGCCCCGTTCGGGGAAGTGACTATGGCTACACCTTC
CASSPVRGSDYGYTF
>once|-|TRBJ2-7|TRBV27
TGTGCCAGCAGTAAGGGGAAGTGGTACGAGCAGTACTTC
CASSKGKWYEQYF
>-|-|TRBJ1-2|TRBV9
TGTGCCAGCAGCGTAGTTCCGGACAGTCAATATGGCTACACCTTC
CASSVVPDSQYGYTF
>-|TRBD2|TRBJ2-3|TRBV10-3
TGTGCCACCCTGAAGACTAGCGGGAGCACAGATACGCAGTATTTT
CATLKTSGSTDTQYF
>-|TRBD1|TRBJ2-5|TRBV18
TGTGCCAGCTCCCTCTCGGACAGGGGGTCAGAGACCCAGTACTTC
CASSLSDRGSETQYF
>-|TRBD2|TRBJ2-7|TRBV4-2
TGTGCCAGCAGCCGAGGACTAGAATCGTACGAGCAGTACTTC
CASSRGLESYEQYF
>-|TRBD1|TRBJ1-2|TRBV6-5
TGTGCCAGCAAAACAGGGGTCTATGGCTACACCTTC
CASKTGVYGYTF
>-|-|TRBJ1-1|TRBV27
TGTGCCAGCTACCCCAGAGGGATGAACACTGAAGCTTTCTTT
CASYPRGMNTEAFF
>once|TRBD2|TRBJ2-2|TRBV29-1
TGCAGCGTTGGACTAGCGGGAGCTCGCGGGGAGCTGTTTTTT
CSVGLAGARGELFF
>once|TRBD2|TRBJ2-7|TRBV28
TGTGCCAGCAGTCGGCCGACTAGCGGGAGGAGTTCCTACGAGCAGTACTTC
CASSRPTSGRSSYEQYF
>-|-|TRBJ1-4|TRBV11-2
TGTGCCAGCAGCCCTCAGGAAAAACTGTTTTTT
CASSPQEKLFF
>-|-|TRBJ2-1|TRBV27
TGTGCCAGCAGTCAAACTCGTAGCTCCTACAATGAGCAGTTCTTC
CASSQTRSSYNEQFF
>once|TRBD1|TRBJ1-2|TRBV28
TGTGCCAGCAGTTTAGGCGGGACAGGGGGCAATGGCTACACCTTC
CASSLGGTGGNGYTF
>-|TRBD1|TRBJ1-5|TRBV2
TGTGCCAGCAGTACAGAACTGACAGGGCTCGAGGGCAATCAGCCCCAGCATTTT
CASSTELTGLEGNQPQHF
>-|TRBD1|TRBJ2-7|TRBV5-4
TGTGCCAGCAGCTTGGGGGACAGTAGCTCCTACGAGCAGTACTTC
CASSLGDSSSYEQYF
>-|TRBD1|TRBJ2-1|TRBV7-9
TGTGCCAGCAGCTCCGGTGGGACAGCATACAATGAGCAGTTCTTC
CASSSGGTAYNEQFF
>-|TRBD2|TRBJ2-5|TRBV7-9
TGTGCCAGCAGCTTAGCTGGACTAGCCCAGACCCAGTACTTC
CASSLAGLAQTQYF
>-|-|TRBJ2-7|TRBV5-5
TGTGCCAGCAGCTTGACAGGGAACGAGCAGTACTTC
CASSLTGNEQYF
>-|-|TRBJ2-7|TRBV2
TGTGCCAGCAAAGGACGGGGGTCCTACGAGCAGTACTTC
CASKGRGSYEQYF
>-|-|TRBJ1-1|TRBV14
TGTGCCAGCAGTCCGTACTCTAACACTGAAGCTTTCTTT
CASSPYSNTEAFF
>-|-|TRBJ2-2|TRBV9
TGTGCCAGCAGCGTAGCTAAGGGCAGGGGAAGCACCGGGGAGCTGTTTTTT
CASSVAKGRGSTGELFF
>-|TRBD1|TRBJ2-7|TRBV9
TGTGCCAGCAGCCCCCGGACAGGGACGGACGAGCAGTACTTC
CASSPRTGTDEQYF
>-|-|TRBJ2-1|TRBV5-4
TGTGCCAGCAGCTTGGAACCCCTAGCCAATGAGCAGTTCTTC
CASSLEPLANEQFF
>-|TRBD1|TRBJ1-2|TRBV28
TGTGCCAGCAGTTGGGACAGATCCTACACCTTC
CASSWDRSYTF
>once|-|TRBJ2-1|TRBV4-1
TGCGCCAGCAGCCAAGATCCTAGCCTTGGTGAGCAGTTCTTC
CASSQDPSLGEQFF
>-|-|TRBJ2-3|TRBV11-2
-
CASSLAVGTGTDF
>-|-|TRBJ2-3|TRBV6-5
TGTGCCAGCAGTTACTCTTTAGCGCCTAGCACAGATACGCAGTATTTT
CASSYSLAPSTDTQYF
>-|-|TRBJ1-2|TRBV6-1
TGTGCCAGCAGTACGACACAGAACTATGGCTACACCTTC
CASSTTQNYGYTF
>-|TRBD2|TRBJ2-3|TRBV10-2
TGCTCCAGCTCCGGACTAGCGGACACAGATACGCAGTATTTT
CSSSGLADTDTQYF
>-|-|TRBJ1-1|TRBV7-9
TGTGCCAGCAGCTTAGGGCAGAACACTGAAGCTTTCTTT
CASSLGQNTEAFF